The source of this T cell receptor (beta chain) is a study of read filtering for tumor transcriptome and immune sequencing. Molecular barcoded adaptors covering alpha/delta and beta/gamma chains were used on 400 to 450 ng RNA. TCRdb passed the reads through MiXCR, listing each CDR3 protein once. The table shows approximately 60,000 distinct CDR3 sequences, with less than 25% occurring only once. This CDR3 is built from 14 residues. V lost 6 bases to trimming and J lost 7 bases; unmatched junction nucleotides: 8. In germline, CDR1 is LNHDA, CDR2 SQIVND (reference sequence). The TCR originated in a donor at least 40 years old with multiple myeloma. The genes are TRBV19 and TRBJ2-1, with 8 nucleotides matching TRBD2. The source material was a population of CD138-negative cells sorted from bone marrow. CDR3 residues: CASRGLEGINEQFF. CDR3 in DNA: TGTGCCAGTAGGGGACTAGAGGGAATTAATGAGCAGTTCTTC.